This T cell receptor (beta chain) was obtained from a study of blood T cell repertoires in COVID-19. On the study more broadly: COVID-19 samples collected from the United States, Italy and Spain covered acute and convalescent phases. From T cells, B-cell-depleted T cells, or PBMCs came the material, which was cDNA or gDNA.

The germline V gene has CDR1 LGHDT and CDR2 YNNKEL (reference sequence). This CDR3 spans 12 amino acids. Trimming left V 5 bases short and J 6 bases short, with 10 bases between. As originally analysed: Counts of nucleated cells, estimated from reference gene primer amplification, were obtained. Produced via immunoSEQ multiplex PCR; TCRdb's table is partial and in-frame only. V and J calls and clone size are as listed in that table; D and trimming were resolved from the DNA. Found here are around 70,000 clones, 70% to 85% of them singletons; the top ten hold roughly 9.8%. This chain connects TRBV3-1 (or the pseudogene TRBV3-2) to TRBJ1-2; D is possibly TRBD1 (5 bases). The TCR comes from a woman aged 45-60 years with acute or convalescent COVID-19. Sequences were obtained from peripheral blood. The CDR3 nucleotides are TGTGCCAGCAGCTTATCAGGGAATGGCTACACCTTC. Amino acid sequence: CASSLSGNGYTF.